What follows is one T cell receptor beta chain and its context. Its antigen is as yet unknown. The entry originates in a study of beta chain features in type 1 diabetes. Findings and limits, study-wide: VDJ junctions from type 1 diabetes patients carried fewer insertions and larger deletions. Within each of all four CD4+ subsets, Type 1 diabetes patients had TCRB CDR3s that were moderately but significantly shorter. In comparison with healthy donors, patients had naive, central memory and Treg TCRB repertoires that appeared more similar.

V was pared by 5 bases and J by 3 bases, with 10 bases of the junction left unmatched. CDR1 and CDR2 from the germline V gene are MGHRA and YSYEKL. The CDR3 runs 17 residues. The whole isolated RNA underwent reverse transcription, so sequencing captured expressed TCRB transcripts. Produced via immunoSEQ multiplex PCR; TCRdb's table is partial and in-frame only. This sample has about 240,000 clones, with approximately 13% found just once. The specimen was naive CD4+ T cells from blood. The sequence came from a man aged 25-45 years with type 1 diabetes. The rearrangement uses TRBV4-1 and TRBJ1-5; 10 nucleotides agree with TRBD1. This CDR3 reads CASSWNGQGVINQPQHF. CDR3 nucleotides: TGCGCCAGCAGCTGGAACGGACAGGGGGTAATCAATCAGCCCCAGCATTTT.